This is a list of T cell receptor beta chains from one sample in a study of post-analysis software for immune sequencing data. One entry per CDR3 protein results from TCRdb running MiXCR on the PCR reads. The top ten hold over 4% of the sample, which has roughly 870,000 distinct CDR3 sequences, roughly 50% seen once. The sample was blood. The origin of the receptors is a girl aged 5 to 17 with multiple sclerosis. Both conserved end residues are part of each CDR3. A D gene is named only where the DNA matches it firmly. Rows give clone size only sometimes, using once, few, many, or a class for an expanded clone.

d_call: TRBD2
clone_size: NA
j_call: TRBJ2-7
v_call: TRBV15
cdr3_aa: CATSRGTSGIYEQYF
cdr3_nt: TGTGCCACCAGCAGAGGGACTAGCGGGATCTACGAGCAGTACTTC

d_call: NA
clone_size: NA
j_call: TRBJ1-1
v_call: TRBV5-1
cdr3_aa: CASSPTGLENTEAFF
cdr3_nt: TGCGCCAGCAGCCCGACGGGCCTAGAGAACACTGAAGCTTTCTTT

d_call: NA
clone_size: NA
j_call: TRBJ2-5
v_call: TRBV6-2/TRBV6-3
cdr3_aa: CASSYPQATKQYF
cdr3_nt: TGTGCCAGCAGTTACCCCCAAGCGACGAAGCAGTACTTC

d_call: TRBD1
clone_size: few
j_call: TRBJ1-1
v_call: TRBV20-1
cdr3_aa: CSASGGQLNTEAFF
cdr3_nt: TGCAGTGCTAGTGGGGGACAGCTGAACACTGAAGCTTTCTTT

d_call: TRBD2
clone_size: NA
j_call: TRBJ2-3
v_call: TRBV5-1
cdr3_aa: CASSQASGGALHTDTQYF
cdr3_nt: TGCGCCAGCAGCCAGGCTAGCGGGGGCGCCCTACACACAGATACGCAGTATTTT

d_call: TRBD2
clone_size: once
j_call: TRBJ2-5
v_call: TRBV7-3
cdr3_aa: CASSAGLAGKETQYF
cdr3_nt: TGTGCCAGCAGCGCAGGACTAGCGGGCAAAGAGACCCAGTACTTC

d_call: TRBD2
clone_size: few
j_call: TRBJ2-7
v_call: TRBV29-1
cdr3_aa: CSVEDERGADYEQYF
cdr3_nt: TGCAGCGTTGAAGACGAGCGGGGGGCCGACTACGAGCAGTACTTC

d_call: TRBD2
clone_size: once
j_call: TRBJ2-5
v_call: TRBV7-2
cdr3_aa: CASSLRPPGLAGKETQYF
cdr3_nt: TGTGCCAGCAGCTTAAGACCGCCGGGACTAGCGGGGAAAGAGACCCAGTACTTC

d_call: TRBD2
clone_size: once
j_call: TRBJ2-3
v_call: TRBV20-1
cdr3_aa: CSARGAGGAVIDTQYF
cdr3_nt: TGCAGCGCTAGAGGCGCGGGGGGGGCCGTGATAGATACGCAGTATTTT

d_call: TRBD1
clone_size: NA
j_call: TRBJ2-7
v_call: TRBV29-1
cdr3_aa: CSAELDRGYEQYF
cdr3_nt: TGCAGCGCCGAACTAGACAGGGGCTACGAGCAGTACTTC

d_call: NA
clone_size: NA
j_call: TRBJ2-7
v_call: TRBV29-1
cdr3_aa: CSVGHVYEQYF
cdr3_nt: TGCAGCGTCGGACACGTCTACGAGCAGTACTTC

d_call: NA
clone_size: few
j_call: TRBJ1-4
v_call: TRBV6-1
cdr3_aa: CASSPTGDLGKLFF
cdr3_nt: TGTGCCAGCAGCCCTACCGGAGACTTAGGAAAACTGTTTTTT

d_call: TRBD1
clone_size: NA
j_call: TRBJ2-7
v_call: TRBV20-1
cdr3_aa: CSAGQGPEQYF
cdr3_nt: TGCAGTGCAGGACAGGGCCCCGAGCAGTACTTC